The clone carrying this T cell receptor (beta chain) was seen more than once but under ten times. Covering alpha and beta chains, TRAV- and TRBV-specific primers were used for the first-strand cDNA. PCR amplification of the TCRs was performed with Phusion for 20 PCR cycles, and it relied on a constant-region primer together with a V-primer adapter. One entry per CDR3 protein results from TCRdb running MiXCR on the reads. The sample consists of 13,000 to 15,000 distinct CDR3 sequences, approximately 68% of them appearing once. Germline assignment: CDR1 SGHTA and CDR2 FQGNSA. The CDR3 has 13 residues. The V end was cut by 3 bases, the J end by 5 bases, with 10 bases between. This specimen belongs to a study of low-dose radiotherapy and immunotherapy resistance in tumors. Study as a whole: Patients of Cohort 1 had 0.5 Gy fractions every 2 weeks, which summed to 6.5 Gy. Cohort 2 received 1 Gy per fraction every two weeks, totaling 13 Gy over 26 weeks.

The TCR was taken from a human donor with advanced metastatic prostate, ovarian, gallbladder or colorectal cancer (not recorded which). This table probably holds off-target reads from a library built for another chain. V is TRBV7-2 and J is TRBJ2-5; no clear D. In DNA, the CDR3 is TGTGCCAGCAGCTTTGGTCATCAGGAGACCCAGTACTTC. Its translation is CASSFGHQETQYF.